Shown below are 17 T cell receptor beta chains from a single sample sequenced in a study of cytomegalovirus exposure and HLA in healthy donors. The PCR contained 60 Vbeta and 13 Jbeta primers. The data were produced by immunoSEQ multiplex PCR, yet TCRdb's version contains in-frame clones alone and is incomplete. The sample includes 200,000 to 250,000 clones, 60% to 85% of them seen just once. Source material: PBMCs. These receptors originate from a man aged 35 to 55 in good health and CMV-seronegative.

The V and J genes are TRBV28 and TRBJ1-3, with 8 bases lining up with TRBD1. Germline values: CDR1 MDHEN, CDR2 SYDVKM. The ends lost 7 bases at V and 2 bases at J; junction bases unmatched: 7. The CDR3 totals 15 residues. Here the CDR3 DNA reads TGTGCCAGCACCGGACAGGGAGGTACTGGAAACACCATATATTTT. Translated: CASTGQGGTGNTIYF. The whole variable domain, filled in from reference TRBV28 and TRBJ1-3, reads DVKVTQSSRYLVKRTGEKVFLECVQDMDHENMFWYRQDPGLGLRLIYFSYDVKMKEKGDIPEGYSVSREKKERFSLILESASTNQTSMYLCASTGQGGTGNTIYFGEGSWLTVV.

This clone has only one observation. V and J are TRBV7-3 and TRBJ1-3, with 7 bases that match TRBD1. The CDR3 covers 16 residues. V lost 0 bases and J lost 4; bases outside the gene matches: 6. CDR1 is SGHTA and CDR2 is FQGTGA in the germline V gene. The chain's CDR3 is CASSLTGTANGNTIYF. The CDR3 DNA sequence: TGTGCCAGCAGCTTAACTGGGACAGCGAACGGAAACACCATATATTTT.

The chain is built from TRBV6-1 and TRBJ1-5; possibly TRBD1 for D (6 bases). The germline V and J ends were trimmed by 6 bases and 7 bases, with 13 bases remaining between them. There are 13 residues in the CDR3. Germline V gives CDR1 MNHNS, CDR2 SASEGT. The CDR3 sequence is CASSNGGGQPQHF. CDR3 nucleotides: TGTGCCAGCAGCAATGGGGGCGGCCAGCCCCAGCATTTT.

As DNA, the CDR3 is TGTGCCAGCAGTGACCGGGACAGCTCCTACGAGCAGTACTTC. Translated, it gives CASSDRDSSYEQYF. This chain joins TRBV27 and TRBJ2-7; 7 bases align to TRBD1. V dropped 5 bases and J dropped 0; count of bases not matched to a gene: 4. Germline V CDR1 and CDR2: MNHEY, SMNVEV (reference sequence). The CDR3 runs to 14 residues.

This clone has a single count. One end of the junction fails to match germline, which may point to a read error. The gene calls are TRBV7-9 and TRBJ2-3, with 9 bases matching TRBD2. CDR1 and CDR2 (germline): SEHNR, FQNEAQ (reference sequence). The CDR3 consists of 16 residues. The CDR3 reads CSSSSTSGPTTDTQYF. For the CDR3, the DNA is TGTTCCAGCAGCTCCACTAGCGGGCCAACCACAGATACGCAGTATTTT.

This clone was counted a few times. The chain is built from TRBV25-1 and TRBJ1-2; a possible D gene is TRBD1 (5 bases). There are 14 residues in the CDR3. The V gene lost 5 bases and the J gene lost 4 bases, with 14 bases spanning the gap. Germline-derived CDR1 and CDR2 are MGHDK and SYGVNS. The DNA of the CDR3 is TGTGCCAGCAGTTGGACACCGGGCGGCTATGGCTACACCTTC. It specifies CASSWTPGGYGYTF.

V and J are TRBV7-6 and TRBJ2-7; the match to TRBD2 covers 7 bases. In germline, CDR1 is SGHVS, CDR2 FNYEAQ. The CDR3 contains 14 residues. Trimming cost V 2 bases and J 2 bases; bases outside gene matches: 3. Written as DNA, the CDR3 is TGTGCCAGCAGCTTATCGGGGGGAGCCTACGAGCAGTACTTC. Translating gives CASSLSGGAYEQYF.

In this sample, this clone turned up a few times. The chain uses TRBV7-2 and TRBJ2-3; D is unresolved. This CDR3 region has 13 residues. Germline CDR1 is SGHTA and CDR2 is FQGNSA. Trimming cost V 1 base and J 4 bases, with 6 bases left between them. CDR3 DNA sequence: TGTGCCAGCAGCTTAGATCGGGCAGATACGCAGTATTTT. It yields the protein CASSLDRADTQYF.

This clone came up a few times. V usage is TRBV21-1 and J usage is TRBJ1-5; the DNA was not used to check the table's D call, TRBD1. TRBV21-1 corresponds to a pseudogene. The CDR3 has 16 amino acids. This CDR3 reads CASSYNWARLNQPQHF. CDR3 bases: TGTGCCAGCAGCTACAATTGGGCAAGGCTCAATCAGCCCCAGCATTTT.

This chain joins TRBV19 and TRBJ1-6; a weak D match, TRBD1 (5 bases). The CDR3 consists of 18 residues. V was cut by 6 bases and J by 2 bases, with 20 bases left in between. In germline, CDR1 is LNHDA, CDR2 SQIVND (reference sequence). CDR3 nucleotide sequence: TGTGCCAGTAGCCCCCAGGGCTCTGAAGAGCCCTATAATTCACCCCTCCACTTT. Translation gives CASSPQGSEEPYNSPLHF.

V usage is TRBV7-6 and J usage is TRBJ2-1; D possibly corresponds to TRBD2 (5 bases). The CDR3 has 15 residues. V lost 5 bases and J lost 3, with 14 bases in between. Germline-derived CDR1 and CDR2 are SGHVS and FNYEAQ. The CDR3 DNA follows: TGTGCCAGCAGCCCCCTTTCGGGGAACTACAATGAGCAGTTCTTC. It is translated as CASSPLSGNYNEQFF.

V usage is TRBV5-1 and J usage is TRBJ1-1; no firm D call. This CDR3 region has 14 residues. V lost 0 bases to trimming and J lost 1 base, with 7 bases between them. Germline CDR1 and CDR2: SGHRS and YFSETQ. CDR3 DNA: TGCGCCAGCAGCTTGGGCAGATCGAACACTGAAGCTTTCTTT. As protein: CASSLGRSNTEAFF. Based on the CDR3 plus reference TRBV5-1 and TRBJ1-1, the full variable domain is KAGVTQTPRYLIKTRGQQVTLSCSPISGHRSVSWYQQTPGQGLQFLFEYFSETQRNKGNFPGRFSGRQFSNSRSEMNVSTLELGDSALYLCASSLGRSNTEAFFGQGTRLTVV.

The CDR3 DNA reads as TGTGCCACCAGCAGAGATCGAGGGACTAGAAAAGAGCAGTACTTC. It is translated as CATSRDRGTRKEQYF. The chain joins TRBV15 to TRBJ2-7; 8 nucleotides align to TRBD2. The CDR3 is made up of 15 amino acids. Trimming cost V 0 bases and J 7 bases; bases outside gene matches: 8. Germline assignment: CDR1 LNHNV and CDR2 YYDKDF (reference sequence). Supplemented by reference TRBV15 and TRBJ2-7, the full variable domain reads DAMVIQNPRYQVTQFGKPVTLSCSQTLNHNVMYWYQQKSSQAPKLLFHYYDKDFNNEADTPDNFQSRRPNTSFCFLDIRSPGLGDTAMYLCATSRDRGTRKEQYFGPGTRLTVT.

V is TRBV29-1 and J is TRBJ2-5, with TRBD2 as a possible D gene (5 bases). V shed 0 bases and J shed 11 bases, with 13 bases lying between them. CDR3 length: 12 residues. The germline CDR1 and CDR2 sequences are SQVTM and ANQGSEA. CDR3 in DNA: TGCAGCGTTGAAGATAGAAGAGGAGGACAGTACTTC. This encodes CSVEDRRGGQYF.

The chain recombines TRBV14 with TRBJ2-3, with 10 bases matching TRBD2. CDR3 length equals 16 residues. V was pared by 5 bases and J by 2 bases, with 7 bases of the junction left unmatched. CDR1 and CDR2 from the germline V gene are SGHDN and FVKESK. The CDR3 region has the DNA TGTGCCAGCAGCTCAATAGCGGGGGGACCCACAGATACGCAGTATTTT. As protein: CASSSIAGGPTDTQYF.

This chain joins TRBV7-3 and TRBJ1-2; 11 bases line up with TRBD1. The CDR3 is 13 amino acids. Unmatched junction bases numbered 2, after V lost 3 bases and J lost 8 bases. CDR1 and CDR2 (germline): SGHTA, FQGTGA. The CDR3 nucleotides read TGTGCCAGCAGCTTCGGACAGGGGGCGGGCTACACCTTC. As protein: CASSFGQGAGYTF.

The chain employs TRBV10-3 and TRBJ2-5; no clear D gene. The germline V gene encodes CDR1 ENHRY and CDR2 SYGVKD. Trimming cost V 2 bases and J 1 base, with 5 bases left between them. The CDR3 consists of 13 residues. The CDR3 coding sequence is TGTGCCATCAGTGAGGCAGGCCAAGAGACCCAGTACTTC. Amino acid sequence: CAISEAGQETQYF.